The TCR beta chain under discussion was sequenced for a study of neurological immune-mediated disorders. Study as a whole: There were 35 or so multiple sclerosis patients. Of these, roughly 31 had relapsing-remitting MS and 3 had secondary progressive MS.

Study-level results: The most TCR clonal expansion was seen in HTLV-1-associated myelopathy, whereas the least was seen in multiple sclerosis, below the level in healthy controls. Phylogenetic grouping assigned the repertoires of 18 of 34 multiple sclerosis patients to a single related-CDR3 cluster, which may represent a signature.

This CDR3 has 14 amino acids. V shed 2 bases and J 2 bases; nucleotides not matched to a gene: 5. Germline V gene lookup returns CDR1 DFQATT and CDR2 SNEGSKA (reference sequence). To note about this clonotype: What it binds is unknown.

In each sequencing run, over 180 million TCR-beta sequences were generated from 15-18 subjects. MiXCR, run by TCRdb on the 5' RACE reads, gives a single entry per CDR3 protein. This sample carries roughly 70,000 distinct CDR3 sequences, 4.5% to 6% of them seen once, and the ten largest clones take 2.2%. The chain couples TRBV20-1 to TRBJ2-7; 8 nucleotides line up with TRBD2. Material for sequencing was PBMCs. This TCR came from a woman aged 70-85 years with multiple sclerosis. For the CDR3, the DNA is TGCAGTGCTAGATCAGCGGGAGCAGCCTACGAGCAGTACTTC. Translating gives CSARSAGAAYEQYF.